The 18 T cell receptor beta chains below come from one sample, sequenced in a study of blood T cell repertoires in COVID-19. Only in-frame clones appear in the TCRdb table, and some are missing; sequencing was by immunoSEQ multiplex PCR. There are 100,000 to 150,000 clones in the sample; approximately 81% occur only once, and 3.8% lies in the top ten. Input material: peripheral blood. Receptor source: a woman aged 45-59 years with acute or convalescent COVID-19.

The chain couples TRBV5-1 to TRBJ2-1, with D tentatively TRBD2 (6 bases). Trimming stripped 0 bases from V and 0 bases from J, with 10 bases between. This CDR3 spans 16 amino acids. The V gene's germline CDR1 is SGHRS and CDR2 YFSETQ. The CDR3 spells CASSLEAGSSYNEQFF. In DNA form, the CDR3 reads TGCGCCAGCAGCTTGGAGGCGGGGAGCTCCTACAATGAGCAGTTCTTC.

The chain is built from TRBV24-1 and TRBJ2-1, with D hard to call. CDR1 is KGHDR and CDR2 is SFDVKD in the germline V gene. This CDR3 contains 12 residues. With 8 bases removed from V and 5 bases from J, the gap between germline ends came to 9 bases. In DNA form, the CDR3 reads TGTGCCACCATAGACACAAACAATGAGCAGTTCTTC. Its protein is CATIDTNNEQFF.

The chain combines TRBV29-1 with TRBJ2-2; maybe TRBD1 (5 bases). V lost 2 bases to trimming and J lost 6 bases, with 16 bases between them. Per germline, CDR1 SQVTM and CDR2 ANQGSEA. This CDR3 region has 15 residues. In DNA form, the CDR3 reads TGCAGCGTTGAAATCAGGGTCAGGCGGTCCGGGGAGCTGTTTTTT. It yields the protein CSVEIRVRRSGELFF.

The chain is built from TRBV5-4 and TRBJ2-4; 7 positions agree with TRBD1. Trimming at V came to 3 bases and at J to 5 bases, leaving 8 bases not matched to a gene. Germline V gene data show CDR1 as SGHNT and CDR2 as YYREEE (reference sequence). CDR3 size: 15 residues. The CDR3 DNA follows: TGTGCCAGCAGCTGGGATTCCGGGACAGAAAACATTCAGTACTTC. The encoded protein is CASSWDSGTENIQYF.

This rearrangement joins TRBV10-2 to TRBJ2-5, with TRBD1 matching over 7 bases. From germline, CDR1 is WSHSY and CDR2 SAAADI. V was pared by 6 bases and J by 4 bases, with 2 bases of the junction left unmatched. This CDR3 contains 12 residues. The CDR3 DNA sequence: TGCGCCAGCAGGTCAGGGGGAGAGACCCAGTACTTC. It translates to CASRSGGETQYF.

V usage is TRBV28 and J usage is TRBJ1-2; 7 nucleotides line up with TRBD1. This CDR3 contains 14 residues. Germline V gene data show CDR1 as MDHEN and CDR2 as SYDVKM. V was pared by 2 bases and J by 5 bases, with 5 bases of the junction left unmatched. This CDR3 reads CASSLKAGGYGYTF. As DNA, the CDR3 is TGTGCCAGCAGTTTAAAGGCAGGGGGGTATGGCTACACCTTC.

The chain couples TRBV7-9 to TRBJ2-3, with 7 bases matching TRBD1. The CDR3 is 12 residues long. V trimming: 5 bases; J trimming: 6 bases; junction bases outside the gene matches: 2. In germline, CDR1 is SEHNR, CDR2 FQNEAQ (reference sequence). CDR3 loop: CASSPQGDTQYF. CDR3 nucleotide sequence: TGTGCCAGCAGCCCACAGGGGGATACGCAGTATTTT.

V and J are TRBV19 and TRBJ2-2; D remains unclear. The CDR3 totals 14 residues. Trimming removed 3 bases at V and 3 bases at J, with 8 bases between. CDR1 and CDR2 (germline): LNHDA, SQIVND (reference sequence). This chain's CDR3 is CASSIAADTGELFF. CDR3 bases: TGTGCCAGTAGTATTGCGGCCGACACCGGGGAGCTGTTTTTT.

The V call is TRBV6-5, the J call TRBJ2-5; a possible D gene is TRBD2 (6 bases). From germline, CDR1 is MNHEY and CDR2 SVGAGI. The CDR3 consists of 13 residues. V gave up 7 bases and J gave up 3 bases, with 12 bases separating them. The CDR3, as DNA: TGTGCCAGCATCGTTCCGGGGGAAGAGACCCAGTACTTC. This gives the protein CASIVPGEETQYF.

The rearrangement joins TRBV6-5 to TRBJ1-6, with a weak D call TRBD1 (5 bases). The CDR3 is made up of 15 amino acids. V was clipped by 0 bases and J by 6 bases, with 9 bases between them. CDR1 and CDR2 (germline): MNHEY, SVGAGI. The CDR3: CASSYSGEGNSPLHF. The CDR3, as DNA: TGTGCCAGCAGTTACTCAGGGGAAGGTAATTCACCCCTCCACTTT.

This clone was found once. The chain employs TRBV6-2 or TRBV6-3 and TRBJ1-5, with TRBD1 identical over 7 bases. This CDR3 region has 17 residues. J gave up 1 base and V 0 bases, and 6 bases lay outside the gene matches. CDR1 MNHEY and CDR2 SVGEGT come from the germline V gene. The CDR3 coding sequence is TGTGCCAGCAGTTACTCGTCAGGGGGATCCAGCAATCAGCCCCAGCATTTT. Translating it yields CASSYSSGGSSNQPQHF.

The V and J genes are TRBV2 and TRBJ2-5; 7 nucleotides match TRBD1. The tail of the sequence fits TRBJ2-7 better, so the J call may be wrong. The CDR3 consists of 13 residues. CDR1 and CDR2 from the germline V gene are SNHLY and FYNNEI. For the CDR3, the DNA is TGTGCCAGCAGTGGGGACAGATCCTACGAGCAGTACTTC. It translates to CASSGDRSYEQYF.

The CDR3, as DNA: TGTGCCAGCAGTCCCCGACTCCGTTCAGGGGAGCAGTACTTC. Translated, it gives CASSPRLRSGEQYF. The chain recombines TRBV6-2 or TRBV6-3 with TRBJ2-7; a weak D match, TRBD1 (5 bases). CDR3 size: 14 residues. CDR1 MNHEY and CDR2 SVGEGT come from the germline V gene. The V end lost 5 bases, the J end lost 7 bases, and 18 bases lay between the germline ends.

The CDR3 DNA reads TGTGCCAGCAGGAGACGGAGCACTGAAGCTTTCTTT. It specifies CASRRRSTEAFF. The chain is built from TRBV6-5 and TRBJ1-1; no clear D gene. Germline V gene data show CDR1 as MNHEY and CDR2 as SVGAGI. Deletions cut 6 bases from V and 4 bases from J, with 9 bases between. The CDR3 runs 12 residues.

This clone was seen only once. CDR3 coding DNA: TGCAGTGCTAGTCCCCCACAACTAGAAGACGAGCAGTACTTC. Its translation: CSASPPQLEDEQYF. V and J are TRBV20-1 and TRBJ2-7, with D possibly TRBD2 on 5 matching bases. V was pared by 3 bases and J by 5 bases, with 17 bases between. Germline values: CDR1 DFQATT, CDR2 SNEGSKA (reference sequence). The CDR3 totals 14 residues.

This chain links TRBV5-1 with TRBJ2-6, with D unresolved. This CDR3 region has 15 residues. In germline, CDR1 is SGHRS, CDR2 YFSETQ. Trimming took off 2 bases at V and 1 base at J, with 7 bases between the two ends. The CDR3 is CASSFQVSGANVLTF. The CDR3 coding sequence is TGCGCCAGCAGCTTTCAGGTATCTGGGGCCAACGTCCTGACTTTC.

The genes are TRBV18 and TRBJ2-6, with TRBD1 matching 8 bases. CDR1 is KGHSH, CDR2 LQKENI, per germline. The CDR3 consists of 20 residues. Trimming took 0 bases from V and 0 from J; bases not matched to a gene: 10. CDR3 sequence reads: CASSPPPPQGAISGANVLTF. For the CDR3, the DNA is TGTGCCAGCTCACCACCTCCCCCCCAGGGGGCTATCTCTGGGGCCAACGTCCTGACTTTC.

The V call is TRBV28, the J call TRBJ2-5; 9 bases are shared with TRBD1. The germline V gene has CDR1 MDHEN and CDR2 SYDVKM. The V gene end was trimmed by 2 bases and the J gene end by 4 bases; junction bases not matched to a gene: 5. There are 15 residues in the CDR3. Here the CDR3 DNA reads TGTGCCAGCAGTTTACCGAACAGGGGGCGAGAGACCCAGTACTTC. It yields the protein CASSLPNRGRETQYF.